This T cell receptor beta chain was retrieved from a study of technical replicates of blood from a handful of donors (dated by TCRdb to between 2016 and 2019). Receptors were amplified or captured by the immunoSEQ multiplex PCR assay. As stored in TCRdb, this immuneACCESS dataset retains in-frame rearrangements with V and J assigned. A fraction of the clones does not appear; measured against another copy, unresolved V genes explain less than half of the discrepancy, and the remainder lacks a known reason. This sample comprises approximately 73,000 clones, 95% to 98% of them detected only once. The ten largest clones capture approximately 0.32% of the sample. After removal of 3 bases from V and 3 bases from J, the junction retains 5 bases not matched to a gene. CDR1 MNHEY and CDR2 SMNVEV were looked up in the germline V gene (reference sequence). The CDR3 numbers 16 residues from cysteine through phenylalanine. Only the CDR3 portion is preserved as DNA: 48 bases, with reading frame beginning at the first base.

A note on this clone: Its binding antigen is unknown. The sample holds no much larger clone one base away, and base qualities are not on file.

This TCR derives from a human donor in good health. The V and J genes are TRBV27 and TRBJ2-2; a stretch of 9 junction bases matches TRBD1. The sample was T cells isolated from PBMCs. The CDR3 region has the sequence CASSFYRGPDTGELFF. The nucleotide sequence reads as follows: TGTGCCAGCAGTTTTTACAGGGGGCCGGACACCGGGGAGCTGTTTTTT.